One sample yielded the 16 T cell receptor beta chains listed below, sequenced in a study of shared clonotypes between healthy human individuals. Method: immunoSEQ multiplex PCR; TCRdb's copy keeps in-frame clones and lacks some. The sample lists around 1,000,000 clones; 60% to 85% were seen once. Sequencing was carried out using memory CD4+ T cells from PBMCs. Noted subset: CD45RA-negative fraction. The receptors shown here come from a man aged 18 to 30 in good health. Some clones in this sample may be carry-over from other donors' samples.

The genes are TRBV6-4 and TRBJ2-2; the D is unclear. CDR1 is MRHNA, CDR2 SNTAGT, per germline. This CDR3 comprises 12 residues. Deletions cut 2 bases from V and 5 bases from J, with 3 bases between. In DNA, the CDR3 is TGTGCCAGCAGTGACAGAACCGGGGAGCTGTTTTTT. It specifies CASSDRTGELFF.

The chain links TRBV30 to TRBJ1-6; perhaps TRBD1 as D (5 bases). CDR3 length equals 15 residues. V was trimmed by 8 bases and J by 7 bases, leaving 21 bases between them. Per the germline V gene, CDR1 is GTSNPN and CDR2 is SVGIG (reference sequence). The CDR3, as DNA: TGTGCCCGATCCACCTCTGGGGGTCCCAATTCACCCCTCCACTTT. Translation: CARSTSGGPNSPLHF. Together with reference TRBV30 and TRBJ1-6, the CDR3 gives the full variable domain: SQTIHQWPATLVQPVGSPLSLECTVEGTSNPNLYWYRQAAGRGLQLLFYSVGIGQISSEVPQNLSASRPQDRQFILSSKKLLLSDSGFYLCARSTSGGPNSPLHFGNGTRLTVT.

The chain carries TRBV5-4 and TRBJ2-5; D is unresolved. Germline V CDR1 and CDR2: SGHNT, YYREEE (reference sequence). There are 15 residues in the CDR3. Trimming removed 4 bases from V and 1 base from J, with 14 bases in between. CDR3 DNA sequence: TGTGCCAGCAGCCCCTTCCCGCTGATCCAAGAGACCCAGTACTTC. Protein sequence: CASSPFPLIQETQYF.

The rearrangement uses TRBV28 and TRBJ2-7; no definite D call. V was pared by 6 bases and J by 3 bases, with 9 bases between. The CDR3 is 12 amino acids. Germline CDR1 and CDR2: MDHEN and SYDVKM. The CDR3 bases are TGTGCCAGCAGGGCCCTTGGCTACGAGCAGTACTTC. Translation gives CASRALGYEQYF.

This clone is a singleton in its sample. V and J are TRBV5-4 and TRBJ2-5; possibly TRBD2 for D (5 bases). The germline V gene encodes CDR1 SGHNT and CDR2 YYREEE (reference sequence). V lost 4 bases and J lost 1, with 11 bases in between. This CDR3 has 14 amino acids. As DNA, the CDR3 is TGTGCCAGCAGCGCCAGACGGGGCCAAGAGACCCAGTACTTC. It is translated as CASSARRGQETQYF.

This clone has at least ten counts. This chain uses TRBV28 with TRBJ2-2; the D gene is possibly TRBD2 (5 bases). The V gene's germline CDR1 is MDHEN and CDR2 SYDVKM. Deletions cut 6 bases from V and 0 bases from J, with 17 bases between. The CDR3 is made up of 17 amino acids. This chain's CDR3 is CASRSRPSPSNTGELFF. DNA of the CDR3: TGTGCCAGCAGATCGCGTCCTAGCCCATCGAACACCGGGGAGCTGTTTTTT.

Regarding this clone: This could be a read error, since a much larger clone is one nucleotide away. Distinct nucleotide sequences in the sample also encode this CDR3. The chain joins TRBV29-1 to TRBJ1-1; D perhaps matches TRBD1 (5 bases). This CDR3 has 12 amino acids. V was clipped by 3 bases and J by 1 base, with 6 bases between them. Germline lookup yields CDR1 SQVTM and CDR2 ANQGSEA. CDR3 protein: CSVDRANTEAFF. CDR3 nucleotide sequence: TGCAGCGTTGACAGGGCGAACACTGAAGCTTTCTTT.

This clone was seen a few times. The chain has TRBV5-1 and TRBJ1-1, with unresolved D. Germline loops: CDR1 SGHRS, CDR2 YFSETQ. V lost 0 bases, J lost 8 bases, and 14 bases lay in between. This CDR3 is built from 14 residues. As DNA, the CDR3 is TGCGCCAGCAGCTTGGAAGGAGTGGCCGGGGAAGCTTTCTTT. It yields the protein CASSLEGVAGEAFF.

The chain combines TRBV2 with TRBJ2-7; tentative D call: TRBD1 (5 bases). Germline CDR1 is SNHLY and CDR2 is FYNNEI. Trimming pared 7 bases from V and 5 bases from J, leaving 12 bases between. The length of the CDR3 is 12 residues. CDR3 coding DNA: TGTGCCAGCAATCGACAGACCCACGAGCAGTACTTC. Translated, it gives CASNRQTHEQYF.

This clone was observed a single time. The sample contains more than one DNA sequence encoding this CDR3. The chain carries TRBV6-5 and TRBJ2-7; possibly TRBD1 or TRBD2 for D (7 bases each). Trimming left V 0 bases short and J 4 bases short, with 13 bases between. CDR1 is MNHEY and CDR2 is SVGAGI in the germline V gene. The CDR3 spans 15 residues. CDR3 loop: CASSYSGQGGYEQYF. The CDR3 DNA is TGTGCCAGCAGTTACTCGGGGCAGGGGGGGTACGAGCAGTACTTC.

The chain uses TRBV7-2 and TRBJ1-3; tentatively, D is TRBD1 (6 bases). V lost 3 bases to trimming and J lost 9 bases, with 12 bases between them. The CDR3 runs to 13 residues. Germline CDR1 reads SGHTA; CDR2 reads FQGNSA. In DNA, the CDR3 is TGTGCCAGCAGCTTGTCAGGGGCGGTCACCATATATTTT. Translation: CASSLSGAVTIYF.

The chain recombines TRBV19 with TRBJ1-1; possible D gene TRBD1, 5 bases. Germline lookup yields CDR1 LNHDA and CDR2 SQIVND (reference sequence). Trimming took 3 bases from V and 2 from J, leaving 10 bases between them. This CDR3 has 14 amino acids. DNA of the CDR3: TGTGCCAGTAGTATGACCAGGGAAAACACTGAAGCTTTCTTT. It codes for CASSMTRENTEAFF. Drawing the rest from reference TRBV19 and TRBJ1-1, the complete variable domain is DGGITQSPKYLFRKEGQNVTLSCEQNLNHDAMYWYRQDPGQGLRLIYYSQIVNDFQKGDIAEGYSVSREKKESFPLTVTSAQKNPTAFYLCASSMTRENTEAFFGQGTRLTVV.

This clone was observed a few times. The chain is built from TRBV7-8 and TRBJ1-3; possible D gene TRBD1, 5 bases. The germline CDR1 and CDR2 sequences are SGHVS and FQNEAQ. This CDR3 has 15 amino acids. The V end lost 5 bases, the J end lost 4 bases, and 15 bases lay between the germline ends. CDR3 amino acids: CASSRDSGHGNTIYF. In DNA, the CDR3 is TGTGCCAGCAGCCGGGACTCTGGGCACGGAAACACCATATATTTT.

The chain carries TRBV19 and TRBJ2-3, with no clear D. The length of the CDR3 is 15 residues. CDR1 LNHDA and CDR2 SQIVND come from the germline V gene (reference sequence). V lost 3 bases, J lost 4 bases, and 14 bases lay in between. The CDR3 loop reads CASSIVVGGSDTQYF. The CDR3 DNA reads TGTGCCAGTAGTATCGTTGTAGGTGGCTCAGATACGCAGTATTTT.

This chain links TRBV5-1 with TRBJ1-4; 7 bases agree with TRBD1. This CDR3 has 16 amino acids. In germline, CDR1 is SGHRS, CDR2 YFSETQ. J was trimmed by 0 bases and V by 2 bases; bases with no gene match: 4. Here the CDR3 DNA reads TGCGCCAGCAGCTTACAGGGGACTCCAACTAATGAAAAACTGTTTTTT. Translating gives CASSLQGTPTNEKLFF.

The chain combines TRBV6-4 with TRBJ2-2; no firm D call. This CDR3 contains 13 residues. Germline CDR1 MRHNA, CDR2 SNTAGT. Trimming shortened V by 10 bases and J by 5 bases, and 14 bases separated the two germline ends. The CDR3 bases are TGTGCCACCTCGAGAACCCGGACCGGGGAGCTGTTTTTT. Protein product: CATSRTRTGELFF.